Each of the 28 T cell receptor beta chains below was sequenced from the same sample in a study of blood T cell repertoires in COVID-19. Generated by immunoSEQ multiplex PCR, the TCRdb table keeps only in-frame clones and is missing some. The repertoire consists of 200,000 or so clones, with roughly 76% occurring once and the leading ten covering roughly 12%. The source material was peripheral blood. The receptors stem from a woman of 80 years or more with COVID-19, enrolled during active disease.

This clone was picked up a small number of times. The chain has TRBV18 and TRBJ2-6, with 11 bases fitting TRBD2. The length of the CDR3 is 17 residues. J lost 4 bases, V lost 3 bases, and 5 bases had no gene match. Germline loops: CDR1 KGHSH, CDR2 LQKENI. CDR3 nucleotides: TGTGCCAGCTCACCTAGCGGGAGGGCCGTGGGGGCCAACGTCCTGACTTTC. It is translated as CASSPSGRAVGANVLTF. The full variable domain, completed using reference TRBV18 and TRBJ2-6, is NAGVMQNPRHLVRRRGQEARLRCSPMKGHSHVYWYRQLPEEGLKFMVYLQKENIIDESGMPKERFSAEFPKEGPSILRIQQVVRGDSAAYFCASSPSGRAVGANVLTFGAGSRLTVL.

Here the CDR3 DNA reads TGTGCCAGCAGAGAAGACAGGGTCACCGGGGAGCTGTTTTTT. Protein product: CASREDRVTGELFF. J is TRBJ2-2 and V is TRBV6-4; 7 bases are shared with TRBD1. CDR3 length: 14 amino acids. Germline values: CDR1 MRHNA, CDR2 SNTAGT. V lost 6 bases and J lost 4; bases outside the gene matches: 5.

V is TRBV4-2 and J is TRBJ2-2, with 8 bases aligning to TRBD2. From germline, CDR1 is LGHNA and CDR2 YNFKEQ. V was clipped by 3 bases and J by 6 bases; unmatched bases: 12. This CDR3 spans 17 amino acids. CDR3 bases: TGTGCCAGCAGCCAGGAGGTCGCGGGGGGAGGGTCCGGGGAGCTGTTTTTT. It specifies CASSQEVAGGGSGELFF.

The chain couples TRBV29-1 to TRBJ2-7; 8 bases map to TRBD1. This CDR3 contains 13 residues. The junction had 6 bases not matched to a gene; V was cut back by 5 bases and J by 3 bases. In germline, CDR1 is SQVTM, CDR2 ANQGSEA. The CDR3 region has the DNA TGCAGCGTTTCGGACAGGGCAAACTACGAGCAGTACTTC. It encodes CSVSDRANYEQYF.

The chain uses TRBV15 and TRBJ1-4; 8 nucleotides agree with TRBD1. After removal of 3 bases from V and 8 bases from J, the junction contained 8 bases not matched to a gene. CDR3 length: 15 residues. Germline lookup yields CDR1 LNHNV and CDR2 YYDKDF (reference sequence). The CDR3 spells CATSSATGGREKLFF. CDR3 coding DNA: TGTGCCACCAGCAGCGCCACAGGGGGTAGGGAAAAACTGTTTTTT.

The V call is TRBV25-1, the J call TRBJ2-3; TRBD1 might be the D (6 bases). The CDR3 is made up of 12 amino acids. Germline V gene data show CDR1 as MGHDK and CDR2 as SYGVNS. V was cut by 1 base and J by 11 bases, with 10 bases left in between. Here the CDR3 DNA reads TGTGCCAGCAGTGAATTGACAGGCCGGCAGTATTTT. It translates to CASSELTGRQYF.

This clone has only a few counts. The chain has TRBV11-3 and TRBJ2-1; D unresolved. V lost 6 bases to trimming and J lost 2 bases, with 17 bases between them. Looked up from germline, CDR1 is SGHNT and CDR2 is YENEEA. The CDR3 spans 16 residues. CDR3 sequence reads: CASSYDGTNPYNEQFF. The CDR3 nucleotides are TGTGCCAGCAGTTACGACGGAACTAACCCCTACAATGAGCAGTTCTTC.

The rearrangement links TRBV4-1 to TRBJ1-1; possible D gene TRBD1, 5 bases. CDR3 length: 12 amino acids. The V gene's germline CDR1 is MGHRA and CDR2 YSYEKL. V was shortened by 2 bases and J by 8 bases, with 9 bases between the two germline ends. The CDR3 coding sequence is TGCGCCAGCAGCCAACAGGGACTCGAAGCTTTCTTT. It specifies CASSQQGLEAFF.

J is TRBJ2-7 and V is TRBV14, with 9 bases lining up with TRBD2. This CDR3 contains 15 residues. CDR1 and CDR2 from the germline V gene are SGHDN and FVKESK. Trimming removed 1 base from V and 2 bases from J; junction bases left unmatched: 3. The CDR3 sequence is CASSQGAGGAYEQYF. CDR3 nucleotide sequence: TGTGCCAGCAGCCAAGGAGCGGGAGGCGCCTACGAGCAGTACTTC. Filled out from reference TRBV14 and TRBJ2-7, the complete variable domain reads EAGVTQFPSHSVIEKGQTVTLRCDPISGHDNLYWYRRVMGKEIKFLLHFVKESKQDESGMPNNRFLAERTGGTYSTLKVQPAELEDSGVYFCASSQGAGGAYEQYFGPGTRLTVT.

The V gene is TRBV3-1 (or the pseudogene TRBV3-2), the J gene TRBJ1-1; 9 bases fit TRBD1. V dropped 1 base and J dropped 3; count of bases not matched to a gene: 3. Per germline, CDR1 LGHDT and CDR2 YNNKEL (reference sequence). This CDR3 region has 15 residues. CDR3 region: CASSQGGTGYTEAFF. The CDR3, as DNA: TGTGCCAGCAGCCAAGGAGGGACAGGGTACACTGAAGCTTTCTTT.

The V and J genes are TRBV5-6 and TRBJ2-1; 7 bases map to TRBD1. The CDR3 is made up of 13 amino acids. Germline V gene lookup returns CDR1 SGHDT and CDR2 YYEEEE. V lost 4 bases to trimming and J lost 4 bases; unmatched junction nucleotides: 2. The CDR3 sequence is CASSLGQYNEQFF. CDR3 in DNA: TGTGCCAGCAGCCTGGGACAGTACAATGAGCAGTTCTTC.

The rearrangement joins TRBV5-1 to TRBJ1-2; 7 nucleotides match TRBD1. The trim removed 3 bases at V and 8 bases at J, leaving 7 bases unmatched. Germline values: CDR1 SGHRS, CDR2 YFSETQ. There are 13 residues in the CDR3. The CDR3 coding sequence is TGCGCCAGCAGCTCAGGGGGGTTGTTGGGCTACACCTTC. Its translation: CASSSGGLLGYTF.

CDR3 in DNA: TGTGCCAGCAGTTTGCCAGGGGGCGGGGCTTTCTTT. Its protein is CASSLPGGGAFF. V and J are TRBV28 and TRBJ1-1; 8 nucleotides line up with TRBD1. The V segment lost 3 bases and the J segment 11 bases; nucleotides outside the gene matches: 5. The germline gives CDR1 MDHEN, CDR2 SYDVKM. This CDR3 region has 12 residues.

V is TRBV18 and J is TRBJ2-1; a weak D match, TRBD2 (5 bases). The CDR3 spans 15 residues. Germline values: CDR1 KGHSH, CDR2 LQKENI. With 3 bases removed from V and 5 bases from J, the gap between germline ends came to 14 bases. In DNA, the CDR3 is TGTGCCAGCTCACCGGCAGTAACTAGAGACAATGAGCAGTTCTTC. It codes for CASSPAVTRDNEQFF.

This chain joins TRBV19 and TRBJ2-3; 9 positions agree with TRBD2. Germline lookup yields CDR1 LNHDA and CDR2 SQIVND (reference sequence). This CDR3 has 17 amino acids. The trim removed 4 bases at V and 6 bases at J, leaving 14 bases unmatched. CDR3 DNA sequence: TGTGCCAGTAGTACATTAGGAGCGGGACTAGCAGGGGATACGCAGTATTTT. Its translation: CASSTLGAGLAGDTQYF.

This clone was observed once. This chain joins TRBV28 and TRBJ2-1, with unresolved D. V lost 6 bases, J lost 4 bases, and 16 bases lay in between. The V gene's germline CDR1 is MDHEN and CDR2 SYDVKM. The CDR3 is 15 residues long. The CDR3, as DNA: TGTGCCAGCAGGCCTACCGTCTTAACGTACAATGAGCAGTTCTTC. Encoded protein: CASRPTVLTYNEQFF.

With regard to this clone: This same CDR3 is encoded by further DNA sequences in the sample. J is TRBJ1-1 and V is TRBV12-3 or TRBV12-4; 7 bases agree with TRBD1. The CDR3 is made up of 13 amino acids. Losses at the gene ends were 3 bases for V and 4 bases for J; bases not matched to a gene: 2. CDR3 in amino acids: CASSFQGGTEAFF. For the CDR3, the DNA is TGTGCCAGCAGTTTCCAGGGGGGCACTGAAGCTTTCTTT.

The chain combines TRBV28 with TRBJ2-3; 12 nucleotides match TRBD2. The CDR3 consists of 16 residues. Germline trimming cut 2 bases from V and 4 bases from J; bases unmatched to any gene: 4. Germline V gene lookup returns CDR1 MDHEN and CDR2 SYDVKM. CDR3 nucleotide sequence: TGTGCCAGCAGTTTAGAACTAGCGGGAGGCCCAGATACGCAGTATTTT. Its translation is CASSLELAGGPDTQYF. Full variable domain (remainder filled in from reference TRBV28 and TRBJ2-3): DVKVTQSSRYLVKRTGEKVFLECVQDMDHENMFWYRQDPGLGLRLIYFSYDVKMKEKGDIPEGYSVSREKKERFSLILESASTNQTSMYLCASSLELAGGPDTQYFGPGTRLTVL.

This chain links TRBV7-9 with TRBJ2-7; D perhaps matches TRBD1 (5 bases). The germline CDR1 and CDR2 sequences are SEHNR and FQNEAQ (reference sequence). V gave up 3 bases and J gave up 3 bases, with 9 bases separating them. There are 13 residues in the CDR3. The CDR3: CASSFLGDYEQYF. CDR3 DNA: TGTGCCAGCAGCTTCTTAGGGGACTACGAGCAGTACTTC.

V is TRBV15 and J is TRBJ2-1; D possibly corresponds to TRBD2 (5 bases). The CDR3 extends over 14 amino acids. The germline V and J ends were trimmed by 1 base and 10 bases, with 14 bases remaining between them. Germline lookup yields CDR1 LNHNV and CDR2 YYDKDF (reference sequence). The CDR3, as DNA: TGTGCCACCAGCAGAGCCTCTCGGGGTGGAGAGCAGTTCTTC. Translating gives CATSRASRGGEQFF.

There are many counts of this clone. The rearrangement uses TRBV5-1 and TRBJ1-1, with a possible D match to TRBD1 (5 bases). Germline V gene lookup returns CDR1 SGHRS and CDR2 YFSETQ. The ends were cut back, 2 bases at V and 3 bases at J, with 8 bases in the middle. The CDR3 has 13 amino acids. The CDR3 bases are TGCGCCAGCAGCTTTGCAGGGTACACTGAAGCTTTCTTT. It translates to CASSFAGYTEAFF.

The CDR3 loop reads CASSPTGNWAYEQYF. CDR3 sequence (DNA): TGTGCCAGCAGCCCTACAGGGAATTGGGCCTACGAGCAGTACTTC. The V call is TRBV7-9, the J call TRBJ2-7; maybe TRBD1 (6 bases). Trimming shortened V by 5 bases and J by 2 bases, and 16 bases separated the two germline ends. Germline-derived CDR1 and CDR2 are SEHNR and FQNEAQ (reference sequence). The CDR3 loop spans 15 amino acids.

The gene calls are TRBV3-1 (or the pseudogene TRBV3-2) and TRBJ2-5, with TRBD2 matching over 7 bases. From germline, CDR1 is LGHDT and CDR2 YNNKEL (reference sequence). The CDR3 covers 12 residues. Germline trimming cut 4 bases from V and 7 bases from J; bases unmatched to any gene: 3. The CDR3 region is CASSRGEGTQYF. The CDR3 region has the DNA TGTGCCAGCAGCCGAGGGGAGGGGACCCAGTACTTC.

The gene calls are TRBV6-5 and TRBJ1-5; possibly TRBD1 for D (5 bases). The germline V and J ends were trimmed by 5 bases and 9 bases, with 17 bases remaining between them. Per the germline V gene, CDR1 is MNHEY and CDR2 is SVGAGI. The CDR3 has 14 residues. CDR3 residues: CASSQDTTRAPQHF. The CDR3, as DNA: TGTGCCAGCAGTCAGGACACGACTAGGGCGCCCCAGCATTTT.

This chain uses TRBV18 with TRBJ1-2; 9 positions match TRBD1. The germline V gene has CDR1 KGHSH and CDR2 LQKENI. The CDR3 is 16 residues long. J gave up 6 bases and V 0 bases, and 8 bases lay outside the gene matches. The CDR3 DNA follows: TGTGCCAGCTCACCACCGGGTAGCCACAGGGGGCATGGCTACACCTTC. This encodes CASSPPGSHRGHGYTF.

J is TRBJ2-7 and V is TRBV11-2; 9 positions match TRBD2. In germline, CDR1 is SGHAT, CDR2 FQNNGV. J gave up 3 bases and V 5 bases, and 5 bases lay outside the gene matches. This CDR3 comprises 14 residues. CDR3 DNA: TGTGCCAGCAGCCACTTTAGCGGGGGCTACGAGCAGTACTTC. Amino acid sequence: CASSHFSGGYEQYF.

The chain recombines TRBV11-2 with TRBJ2-1; D unresolved. Germline lookup yields CDR1 SGHAT and CDR2 FQNNGV. Trimming left V 1 base short and J 0 bases short, with 16 bases between. This CDR3 has 18 residues. The CDR3, as DNA: TGTGCCAGCAGCTTAGCCGACACCGGCACGAGCTCCTACAATGAGCAGTTCTTC. It translates to CASSLADTGTSSYNEQFF.

This chain connects TRBV5-6 to TRBJ1-6; 7 positions agree with TRBD1. CDR3 size: 15 residues. Germline trimming cut 4 bases from V and 6 bases from J; bases unmatched to any gene: 7. Per the germline V gene, CDR1 is SGHDT and CDR2 is YYEEEE. The CDR3 is CASSLGDRANSPLHF. CDR3 nucleotide sequence: TGTGCCAGCAGCCTGGGAGACAGGGCTAATTCACCCCTCCACTTT.